This section outlines one TCR beta chain sequence together with its context. Its antigen is currently unknown. The naive CD8 fraction comprised CD45RO-negative cells positively selected for CCR7 and excluded terminally differentiated effector memory CD45RA+ cells. There were only Caucasian adults among the donors, and all lived in Nashville, Tennessee. The sample originates from a study of shared clonotypes between healthy human individuals. Regarding the study as a whole: The sharing of about 5% of naive CD4 clonotypes was seen across a handful of donors. Researchers sampled blood only, noting tissue repertoires likely differ.

Only in-frame clones appear in the TCRdb table, and some are missing; sequencing was by immunoSEQ multiplex PCR. The sample has about 800,000 clones, 96% seen once; the top ten hold about 0.25%. Material for sequencing was naive CD8+ T cells sorted from blood. This receptor was identified in a young man in good health.

CDR3 amino acids: CASSGSGRLDTQYF. CDR3 in DNA: TGTGCCAGCAGCGGTAGCGGGAGGCTAGATACGCAGTATTTT. The rearrangement uses TRBV9 and TRBJ2-3, with 10 bases that match TRBD2. The CDR3 length is 14 residues. V trimming: 3 bases; J trimming: 5 bases; junction bases outside the gene matches: 3. Germline loops: CDR1 SGDLS, CDR2 YYNGEE.